This is a list of T cell receptor beta chains from one sample in a study of identical twins. TCRdb fed the 5' RACE reads into MiXCR, producing one record per CDR3 protein. The sample shows some 660,000 distinct CDR3 sequences, around 8.3% of them seen only once. The same sample was also studied in work on yellow fever vaccine responses in identical twins.

Sequencing was carried out using PBMCs. These receptors originate from a woman in her late teens or twenties in good health. CDR3s include the opening cysteine and the closing phenylalanine or tryptophan. A D gene is named only where the DNA matches it firmly.

cdr3_aa d_call j_call v_call
CSVDSRGDEKLFF TRBD1 TRBJ1-4 TRBV29-1
CSARRTDYEQYF NA TRBJ2-7 TRBV20-1
CASAWGGTSTDTQYF NA TRBJ2-3 TRBV6-2/TRBV6-3
CSTAVRTGQETQYF TRBD1 TRBJ2-5 TRBV20-1
CASRRTSGKVNEQFF TRBD2 TRBJ2-1 TRBV7-2
CASSLRGGLNEQFF NA TRBJ2-1 TRBV5-1
CASTRSGTANTEAFF TRBD1 TRBJ1-1 TRBV5-1
CASALGQGATTDTQYF TRBD1 TRBJ2-3 TRBV5-1
CASRDGTGVKGTQETQYF TRBD1 TRBJ2-5 TRBV4-2
CASSLWDRGETQYF TRBD1 TRBJ2-5 TRBV14
CASSLDTRSSTDTQYF NA TRBJ2-3 TRBV5-1
CASSQGPSSGGELFF NA TRBJ2-2 TRBV4-2
CASSLAHLMLYEQYF NA TRBJ2-7 TRBV12-3/TRBV12-4
CASSSTTAGYEQYF NA TRBJ2-7 TRBV5-1
CASTAFRDINYGYTF NA TRBJ1-2 TRBV12-3/TRBV12-4
CASRNQGQPLGGIQYF NA TRBJ2-4 TRBV2
CASSPSDRRNTEAFF TRBD1 TRBJ1-1 TRBV12-3/TRBV12-4
CSARTGARYEQYF TRBD1 TRBJ2-7 TRBV20-1
CASRTDRVAGELFF TRBD1 TRBJ2-2 TRBV6-1
CASSPTGPGNGTFSSGANVLTF NA TRBJ2-6 TRBV18